Below are 26 T cell receptor beta chains sequenced from a single sample in a study of blood T cell repertoires in COVID-19. TCRdb's copy holds only in-frame clones and misses some; the assay was immunoSEQ multiplex PCR. This table has 100,000 to 150,000 clones, about four fifths appearing once. Specimen: peripheral blood. The receptors here all came from a man between 25 and 39 years old with COVID-19, enrolled during active disease.

V usage is TRBV18 and J usage is TRBJ1-6, with 10 positions matching TRBD1. This CDR3 region has 16 residues. Germline V gene sequence: CDR1 KGHSH, CDR2 LQKENI. V lost 2 bases, J lost 9 bases, and 7 bases stayed unmatched. CDR3 in amino acids: CASSPRETGGSSPLHF. The CDR3 bases are TGTGCCAGCTCACCAAGGGAGACAGGGGGCTCTTCACCCCTCCACTTT.

The rearrangement uses TRBV5-1 and TRBJ2-1; 11 nucleotides line up with TRBD2. This CDR3 has 13 residues. V shed 8 bases, J shed 5 bases, and the junction held 3 bases outside the gene matches. CDR1 and CDR2 from the germline V gene are SGHRS and YFSETQ. The CDR3 region has the DNA TGCGCCAGACTAGCGGGAGACCACAATGAGCAGTTCTTC. Its translation: CARLAGDHNEQFF.

This clone appeared a single time. V gene TRBV6-6 combines with J gene TRBJ2-1; 8 positions agree with TRBD2. This CDR3 spans 14 amino acids. Germline CDR1 and CDR2: MNHNY and SVGAGI (reference sequence). V dropped 8 bases and J dropped 4; count of bases not matched to a gene: 7. For the CDR3, the DNA is TGTGCCAGCTCTAGCGGGCATTTGTACAATGAGCAGTTCTTC. This encodes CASSSGHLYNEQFF.

This clone occurred once. This chain uses TRBV19 with TRBJ1-5, with 7 bases that match TRBD1. The CDR3 is 15 residues long. Germline V gene data show CDR1 as LNHDA and CDR2 as SQIVND (reference sequence). V was clipped by 3 bases and J by 3 bases; unmatched bases: 5. This CDR3 reads CASSMGTVNNQPQHF. In DNA form, the CDR3 reads TGTGCCAGTAGTATGGGGACAGTAAACAATCAGCCCCAGCATTTT.

There are a few counts of this clone. The chain combines TRBV15 with TRBJ1-1; D perhaps matches TRBD1 (6 bases). The V end lost 0 bases, the J end lost 4 bases, and 12 bases lay between the germline ends. The germline gives CDR1 LNHNV, CDR2 YYDKDF (reference sequence). The CDR3 extends over 15 amino acids. CDR3 region: CATSRDEGGATEAFF. For the CDR3, the DNA is TGTGCCACCAGCAGAGATGAAGGGGGGGCCACTGAAGCTTTCTTT.

This chain joins TRBV6-5 and TRBJ2-3; weak D call: TRBD1 (5 bases). The CDR3 totals 13 residues. Trimming removed 6 bases at V and 1 base at J, with 8 bases between. Germline assignment: CDR1 MNHEY and CDR2 SVGAGI. Here the CDR3 reads CASRRTRTDTQYF. CDR3 DNA: TGTGCCAGCAGACGGACACGCACAGATACGCAGTATTTT.

The sample holds a few counts of this clone. The chain couples TRBV28 to TRBJ2-3, with TRBD1 matching over 9 bases. This CDR3 has 18 residues. The germline V gene has CDR1 MDHEN and CDR2 SYDVKM. J gave up 2 bases and V 5 bases, and 14 bases lay outside the gene matches. The CDR3 spells CASSLSGTGPQSTDTQYF. The CDR3 DNA reads as TGTGCCAGCAGTCTAAGCGGGACAGGGCCCCAATCCACAGATACGCAGTATTTT.

J is TRBJ2-7 and V is TRBV3-1 (or the pseudogene TRBV3-2); 11 bases align to TRBD2. CDR3 length equals 16 residues. CDR1 and CDR2 from the germline V gene are LGHDT and YNNKEL (reference sequence). J gave up 0 bases and V 5 bases, and 6 bases lay outside the gene matches. CDR3 loop: CASSYGLAGFSYEQYF. In DNA form, the CDR3 reads TGTGCCAGCAGCTACGGACTAGCGGGCTTCTCCTACGAGCAGTACTTC.

The chain has TRBV28 and TRBJ2-6, with 10 positions matching TRBD1. J was trimmed by 1 base and V by 5 bases; bases with no gene match: 8. CDR1 is MDHEN, CDR2 SYDVKM, per germline. The CDR3 is 18 amino acids. This chain's CDR3 is CASSTQTGGSSGANVLTF. The CDR3, as DNA: TGTGCCAGCAGTACGCAGACAGGGGGCTCATCTGGGGCCAACGTCCTGACTTTC.

As to this clone: This CDR3 is also generated by other DNA sequences in the sample. The rearrangement uses TRBV3-1 (or the pseudogene TRBV3-2) and TRBJ2-5; 7 bases match TRBD2. CDR3 length equals 12 residues. From germline, CDR1 is LGHDT and CDR2 YNNKEL (reference sequence). V gave up 3 bases and J gave up 5 bases; unmatched junction bases: 0. CDR3 DNA sequence: TGTGCCAGCAGCCAGGGGGGGGAGACCCAGTACTTC. Translating it yields CASSQGGETQYF.

The V call is TRBV28, the J call TRBJ2-2; a possible D gene is TRBD2 (7 bases). The V end was cut by 3 bases, the J end by 7 bases, with 18 bases between. This CDR3 has 16 residues. The V gene's germline CDR1 is MDHEN and CDR2 SYDVKM. This CDR3 is CASSFRGAGNNGELFF. CDR3 nucleotides: TGTGCCAGCAGTTTCCGGGGGGCCGGAAATAACGGGGAGCTGTTTTTT.

The chain couples TRBV1 to TRBJ1-2; no check of the table's D call, TRBD1, against the DNA was made. TRBV1 is a listed pseudogene. This CDR3 has 14 amino acids. The CDR3 sequence is CTSSQPGQNYGYTF. In DNA, the CDR3 is TGCACCAGCAGCCAACCGGGACAGAACTATGGCTACACCTTC.

In DNA, the CDR3 is TGTGCCAGCAGCCCATTGGGGGCTGTCGCGTCTGAAGCTTTCTTT. Translated, it gives CASSPLGAVASEAFF. V and J are TRBV7-2 and TRBJ1-1; perhaps TRBD1 as D (6 bases). The germline V gene encodes CDR1 SGHTA and CDR2 FQGNSA. CDR3 length: 15 residues. V lost 5 bases to trimming and J lost 6 bases, with 19 bases between them.

The rearrangement links TRBV11-2 to TRBJ2-2; no clear D gene. The CDR3 extends over 14 amino acids. The germline V and J ends were trimmed by 6 bases and 1 base, with 9 bases remaining between them. The V gene's germline CDR1 is SGHAT and CDR2 FQNNGV. The CDR3 DNA reads TGTGCCAGCAGGGAGCTCGTGAACACCGGGGAGCTGTTTTTT. Its translation: CASRELVNTGELFF.

The chain uses TRBV7-9 and TRBJ2-3; TRBD2 might be the D (6 bases). Germline lookup yields CDR1 SEHNR and CDR2 FQNEAQ (reference sequence). The ends were cut back, 4 bases at V and 2 bases at J, with 13 bases in the middle. There are 15 residues in the CDR3. CDR3 sequence (DNA): TGTGCCAGCAGCTGGACCCGCGGGGTCACAGATACGCAGTATTTT. This sequence encodes CASSWTRGVTDTQYF.

V usage is TRBV6-5 and J usage is TRBJ2-3, with D possibly being TRBD2 (5 bases). Germline V lookup: CDR1 MNHEY, CDR2 SVGAGI. V was clipped by 5 bases and J by 0 bases, with 9 bases between them. This CDR3 has 14 residues. The CDR3 DNA follows: TGTGCCAGCAGTATCAGGACTAGCACAGATACGCAGTATTTT. Translated: CASSIRTSTDTQYF.

About this clone: The junction does not match germline at one end; this may be a read error. The chain combines TRBV11-3 with TRBJ2-5; 13 bases fit TRBD2. In germline, CDR1 is SGHNT, CDR2 YENEEA. The CDR3 has 16 residues. DNA of the CDR3: TGTGCCAGCAGCTTGGGGACTAGCGGGGACCAAGAGAGCCAGTACTTC. Encoded protein: CASSLGTSGDQESQYF.

This clone showed up just a few times. The V and J genes are TRBV4-1 and TRBJ1-2, with D maybe TRBD1 (5 bases). The CDR3 totals 15 residues. CDR1 is MGHRA and CDR2 is YSYEKL in the germline V gene. V was clipped by 2 bases and J by 2 bases, with 12 bases between them. The CDR3 loop is CASSQSYRLNYGYTF. DNA for the CDR3: TGCGCCAGCAGCCAAAGCTACAGGCTGAACTATGGCTACACCTTC.

CDR3 region: CASSFRRTGEWYEQYF. CDR3 bases: TGTGCCAGCAGTTTTCGGCGGACAGGGGAATGGTACGAGCAGTACTTC. The chain recombines TRBV28 with TRBJ2-7; 9 bases fit TRBD1. CDR3 length equals 16 residues. With 3 bases clipped from V and 4 bases from J, the junction kept 10 bases outside the gene matches. Looked up from germline, CDR1 is MDHEN and CDR2 is SYDVKM.

V is TRBV9 and J is TRBJ2-1, with TRBD2 matching 12 bases. CDR1 is SGDLS, CDR2 YYNGEE, per germline. The CDR3 sequence is 16 residues long. The V gene end was trimmed by 4 bases and the J gene end by 2 bases; junction bases not matched to a gene: 4. The CDR3 DNA is TGTGCCAGCAGCTTCTCTAGCGGGAGGGCCTACAATGAGCAGTTCTTC. Residues: CASSFSSGRAYNEQFF.

The chain links TRBV11-2 to TRBJ2-4; no firm D call. The V and J ends lost 2 bases and 8 bases respectively, with 10 bases between them. There are 13 residues in the CDR3. The germline CDR1 and CDR2 sequences are SGHAT and FQNNGV. The CDR3 sequence is CASSLIVRDIQYF. The DNA for the CDR3 is TGTGCCAGCAGCTTAATCGTTCGGGACATTCAGTACTTC.

The chain joins TRBV9 to TRBJ2-2; the match to TRBD2 covers 9 bases. The CDR3 sequence is 16 residues long. J lost 4 bases, V lost 6 bases, and 10 bases had no gene match. Per the germline V gene, CDR1 is SGDLS and CDR2 is YYNGEE. CDR3: CASTRGGGRGTGELFF. The CDR3 DNA sequence: TGTGCCAGCACCCGAGGGGGCGGGAGGGGCACCGGGGAGCTGTTTTTT.

V is TRBV5-1 and J is TRBJ1-1; 7 bases map to TRBD1. The J segment lost 4 bases and the V segment lost 1 base, leaving 4 bases of the junction unmatched. The CDR3 totals 14 residues. Germline-derived CDR1 and CDR2 are SGHRS and YFSETQ. For the CDR3, the DNA is TGCGCCAGCAGCTTGTTACAGGGGAGCACTGAAGCTTTCTTT. Translating gives CASSLLQGSTEAFF. Variable domain in full (rest from reference TRBV5-1 and TRBJ1-1): KAGVTQTPRYLIKTRGQQVTLSCSPISGHRSVSWYQQTPGQGLQFLFEYFSETQRNKGNFPGRFSGRQFSNSRSEMNVSTLELGDSALYLCASSLLQGSTEAFFGQGTRLTVV.

The chain has TRBV24-1 and TRBJ2-1, with TRBD2 identical over 9 bases. With 3 bases clipped from V and 10 bases from J, the junction kept 3 bases outside the gene matches. The CDR3 runs 13 residues. Germline CDR1 reads KGHDR; CDR2 reads SFDVKD. The CDR3 sequence is CATSDKTSGEQFF. Written as DNA, the CDR3 is TGTGCCACCAGTGATAAAACTAGCGGGGAGCAGTTCTTC.

The V call is TRBV6-5, the J call TRBJ1-2; a possible D gene is TRBD1 (5 bases). Trimming stripped 3 bases from V and 4 bases from J, with 15 bases between. The length of the CDR3 is 15 residues. Germline V gives CDR1 MNHEY, CDR2 SVGAGI. The CDR3 loop is CASSYGGGGSYGYTF. The DNA for the CDR3 is TGTGCCAGCAGTTATGGTGGGGGGGGATCCTATGGCTACACCTTC.

This clone has just one count. This chain uses TRBV7-9 with TRBJ2-2; the match to TRBD2 covers 7 bases. The germline V gene has CDR1 SEHNR and CDR2 FQNEAQ (reference sequence). The length of the CDR3 is 16 residues. V shed 5 bases and J 2 bases; nucleotides not matched to a gene: 8. CDR3 region: CASSPWRGTNTGELFF. CDR3 DNA sequence: TGTGCCAGCAGCCCTTGGCGGGGGACCAACACCGGGGAGCTGTTTTTT.